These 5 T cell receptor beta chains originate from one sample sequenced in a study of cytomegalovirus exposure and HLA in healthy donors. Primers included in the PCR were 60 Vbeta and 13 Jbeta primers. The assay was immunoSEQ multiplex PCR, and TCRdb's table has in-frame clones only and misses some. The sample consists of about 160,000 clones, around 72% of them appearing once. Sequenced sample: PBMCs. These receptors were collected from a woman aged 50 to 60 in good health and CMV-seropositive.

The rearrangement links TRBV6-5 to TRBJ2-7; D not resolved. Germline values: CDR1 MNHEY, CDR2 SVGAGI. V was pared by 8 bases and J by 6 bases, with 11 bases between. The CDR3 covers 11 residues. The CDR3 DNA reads TGTGCCAGCCGGCGAGAGGCCGAGCAGTACTTC. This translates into CASRREAEQYF.

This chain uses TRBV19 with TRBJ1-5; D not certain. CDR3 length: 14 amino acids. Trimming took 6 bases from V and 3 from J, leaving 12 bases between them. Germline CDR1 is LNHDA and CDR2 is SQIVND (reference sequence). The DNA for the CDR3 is TGTGCCAGTAGCAAAGGGAGGGACAATCAGCCCCAGCATTTT. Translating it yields CASSKGRDNQPQHF.

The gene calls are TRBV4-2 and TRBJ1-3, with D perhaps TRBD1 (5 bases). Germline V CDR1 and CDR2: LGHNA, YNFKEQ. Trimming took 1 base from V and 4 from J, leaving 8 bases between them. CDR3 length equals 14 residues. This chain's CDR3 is CASSQAGGGNTIYF. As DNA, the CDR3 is TGTGCCAGCAGCCAAGCCGGGGGAGGAAACACCATATATTTT.

The CDR3 loop is CATYRREGNTEAFF. For the CDR3, the DNA is TGCGCCACCTATAGGAGGGAGGGAAACACTGAAGCTTTCTTT. The chain has TRBV10-1 and TRBJ1-1; no reliable D call. CDR3 length: 14 amino acids. The V end was cut by 10 bases, the J end by 2 bases, with 17 bases between. Germline CDR1 reads WNHNN; CDR2 reads SYGVQD (reference sequence).

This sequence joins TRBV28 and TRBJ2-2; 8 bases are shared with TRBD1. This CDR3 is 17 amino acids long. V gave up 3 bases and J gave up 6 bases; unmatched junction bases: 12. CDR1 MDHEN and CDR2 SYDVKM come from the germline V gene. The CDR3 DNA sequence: TGTGCCAGCAGTTTTCTATTAGGGCAGGGGGCCGCCGGGGAGCTGTTTTTT. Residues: CASSFLLGQGAAGELFF.